The clone carrying this T cell receptor beta chain was recorded a few times. The data were obtained in a study of blood T cell repertoires in COVID-19. The CDR3 length is 10 residues. Looked up from germline, CDR1 is SQVTM and CDR2 is ANQGSEA. Trimming took off 4 bases at V and 6 bases at J, with 5 bases between the two ends. Assay: immunoSEQ multiplex PCR; the TCRdb copy retains only in-frame clones and omits some. The table shows 86,000 or so clones, with roughly 84% occurring only once. The chain combines TRBV29-1 with TRBJ2-3; D is ambiguous. This clonotype originated in a man in his 70s with acute or convalescent COVID-19. The sample taken for sequencing was peripheral blood. The CDR3 protein is CSVVRDTQYF. CDR3 nucleotide sequence: TGCAGCGTTGTGCGGGATACGCAGTATTTT.